This T cell receptor (beta chain) was recorded in a study of radiotherapy plus CTLA-4 blockade in lung cancer. Study-level information: Objective responses were documented in around a sixth of patients, with disease control in 25% to 35%. Notes on the study in general: Radiotherapy plus ipilimumab was followed by expansion in blood of tumor-derived TCR clones.

CDR3 length: 14 amino acids. The V and J ends lost 6 bases and 5 bases, in that order; junction bases with no gene match: 9. Per germline, CDR1 MNHEY and CDR2 SVGAGI. On this clone: Its antigen is not identified.

Repertoires were generated with immunoSEQ multiplex PCR, while TCRdb's copy carries only in-frame clones and drops some. The sample consists of roughly 130,000 clones, about 87% of them appearing once. Participants had chemo-refractory metastatic non-small-cell lung cancer and were treated with focal radiation plus ipilimumab CTLA-4 blockade. The specimen comprised peripheral blood, sampled from a patient treated with radiotherapy plus ipilimumab. The source of this sequence is a human donor with non-small cell lung cancer that progressed on radiotherapy plus ipilimumab. The chain combines TRBV6-5 with TRBJ2-7; TRBD1 matches at 8 bases. The CDR3 sequence is CASRAEQGGHEQYF. For the CDR3, the DNA is TGTGCCAGCAGGGCCGAACAGGGGGGCCACGAGCAGTACTTC.